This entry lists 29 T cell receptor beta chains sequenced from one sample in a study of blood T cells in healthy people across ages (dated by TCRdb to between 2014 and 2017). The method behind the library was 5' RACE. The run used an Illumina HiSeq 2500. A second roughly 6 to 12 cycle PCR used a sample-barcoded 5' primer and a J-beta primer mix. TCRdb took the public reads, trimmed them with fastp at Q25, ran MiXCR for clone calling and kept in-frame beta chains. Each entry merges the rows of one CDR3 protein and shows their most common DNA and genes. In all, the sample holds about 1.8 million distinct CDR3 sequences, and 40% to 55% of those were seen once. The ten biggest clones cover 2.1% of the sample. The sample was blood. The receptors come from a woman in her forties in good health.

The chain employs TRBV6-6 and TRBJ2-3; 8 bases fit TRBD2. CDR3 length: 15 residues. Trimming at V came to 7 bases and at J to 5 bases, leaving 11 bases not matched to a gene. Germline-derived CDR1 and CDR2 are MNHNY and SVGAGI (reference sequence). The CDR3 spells CASKNSGDVIDTQYF. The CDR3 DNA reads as TGTGCCAGCAAGAATAGCGGGGATGTTATAGATACGCAGTATTTT.

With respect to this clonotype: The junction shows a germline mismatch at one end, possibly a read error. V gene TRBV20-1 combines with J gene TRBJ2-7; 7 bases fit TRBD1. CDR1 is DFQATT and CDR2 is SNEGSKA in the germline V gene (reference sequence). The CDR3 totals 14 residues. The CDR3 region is CSARGVGGPYEQYF. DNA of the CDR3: TGCAGTGCCAGAGGGGTAGGGGGCCCCTACGAGCAGTACTTC.

The CDR3 protein is CASSLAFRGGDGYTF. DNA of the CDR3: TGTGCCAGCAGCTTAGCGTTCAGGGGGGGCGATGGCTACACCTTC. The chain recombines TRBV7-2 with TRBJ1-2; 7 bases agree with TRBD1. J was trimmed by 6 bases and V by 0 bases; bases with no gene match: 7. The CDR3 has 15 amino acids. The germline CDR1 and CDR2 sequences are SGHTA and FQGNSA.

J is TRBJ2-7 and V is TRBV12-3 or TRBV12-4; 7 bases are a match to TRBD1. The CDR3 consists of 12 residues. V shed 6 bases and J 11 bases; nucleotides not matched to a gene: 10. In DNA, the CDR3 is TGTGCCAGCAGCAACAGTGGCGACAGGGAGTACTTC. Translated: CASSNSGDREYF.

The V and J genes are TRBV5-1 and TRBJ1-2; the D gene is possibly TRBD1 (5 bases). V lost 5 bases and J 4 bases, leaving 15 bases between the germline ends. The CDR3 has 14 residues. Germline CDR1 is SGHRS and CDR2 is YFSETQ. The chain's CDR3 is CASSSREWSYGYTF. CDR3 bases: TGCGCCAGCAGTTCCAGGGAGTGGTCCTATGGCTACACCTTC.

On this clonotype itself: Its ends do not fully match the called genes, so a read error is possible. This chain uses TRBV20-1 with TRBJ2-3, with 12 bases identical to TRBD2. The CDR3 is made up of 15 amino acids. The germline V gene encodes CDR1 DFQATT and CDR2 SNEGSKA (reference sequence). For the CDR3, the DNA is TGCGGTGCTGCACGGACTAGCGGGACCACAGATACGCAGTATTTT. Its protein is CGAARTSGTTDTQYF.

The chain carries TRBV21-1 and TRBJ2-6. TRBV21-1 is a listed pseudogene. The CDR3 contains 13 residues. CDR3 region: CASDRSGANVLTF. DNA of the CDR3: TGTGCCAGCGACAGGTCTGGGGCCAACGTCCTGACTTTC.

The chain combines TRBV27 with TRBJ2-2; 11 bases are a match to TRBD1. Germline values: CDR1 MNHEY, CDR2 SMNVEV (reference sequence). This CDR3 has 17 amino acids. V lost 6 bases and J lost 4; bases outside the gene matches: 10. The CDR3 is CASSSIRTGGSTGELFF. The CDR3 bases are TGTGCCAGCAGCTCCATTCGGACAGGGGGCTCCACCGGGGAGCTGTTTTTT.

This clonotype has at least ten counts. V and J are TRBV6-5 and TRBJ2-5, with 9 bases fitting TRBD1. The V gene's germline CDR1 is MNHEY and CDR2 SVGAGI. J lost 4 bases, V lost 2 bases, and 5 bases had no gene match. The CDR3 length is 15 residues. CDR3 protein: CASSYTGTGRETQYF. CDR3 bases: TGTGCCAGCAGTTACACCGGGACAGGGAGAGAGACCCAGTACTTC.

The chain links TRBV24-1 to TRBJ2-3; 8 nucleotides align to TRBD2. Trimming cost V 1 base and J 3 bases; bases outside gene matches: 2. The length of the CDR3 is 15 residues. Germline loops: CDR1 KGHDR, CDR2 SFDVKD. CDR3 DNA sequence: TGTGCCACCAGTGATTTCAGCGGGGGAACAGATACGCAGTATTTT. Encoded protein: CATSDFSGGTDTQYF.

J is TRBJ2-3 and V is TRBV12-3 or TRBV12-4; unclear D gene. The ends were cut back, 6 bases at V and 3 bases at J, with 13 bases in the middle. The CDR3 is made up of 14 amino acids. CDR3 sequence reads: CASSPRAVTDTQYF. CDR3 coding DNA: TGTGCCAGCAGCCCACGGGCCGTGACAGATACGCAGTATTTT.

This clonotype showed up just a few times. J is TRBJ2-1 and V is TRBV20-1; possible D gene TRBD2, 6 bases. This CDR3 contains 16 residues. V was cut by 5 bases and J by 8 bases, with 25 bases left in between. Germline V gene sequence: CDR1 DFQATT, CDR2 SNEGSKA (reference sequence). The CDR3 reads CSAQGGAGPNLHEQFF. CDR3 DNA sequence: TGCAGTGCTCAGGGCGGGGCGGGACCGAACCTACATGAGCAGTTCTTC.

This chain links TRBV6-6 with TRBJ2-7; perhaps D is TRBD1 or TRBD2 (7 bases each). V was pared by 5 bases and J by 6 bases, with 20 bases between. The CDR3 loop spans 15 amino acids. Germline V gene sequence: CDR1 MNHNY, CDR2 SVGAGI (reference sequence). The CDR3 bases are TGTGCCAGCAGTAATAAGGGGGAGGGGGCTGGCGAGCAGTACTTC. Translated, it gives CASSNKGEGAGEQYF.

The CDR3 reads CASSLDGGGGYEQYF. In DNA, the CDR3 is TGTGCCAGCAGCTTAGACGGGGGGGGCGGTTACGAGCAGTACTTC. The rearrangement uses TRBV7-2 and TRBJ2-5, with 8 positions matching TRBD2. The DNA end is more similar to TRBJ2-7, so the J call may be wrong. The germline V gene encodes CDR1 SGHTA and CDR2 FQGNSA. The CDR3 sequence is 15 residues long.

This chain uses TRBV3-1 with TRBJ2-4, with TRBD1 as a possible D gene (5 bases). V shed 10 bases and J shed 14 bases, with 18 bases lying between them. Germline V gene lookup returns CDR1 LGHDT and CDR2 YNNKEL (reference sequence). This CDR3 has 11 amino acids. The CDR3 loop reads CANTRQGLKYF. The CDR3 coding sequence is TGTGCCAACACCCGGCAGGGCCTTAAGTACTTC.

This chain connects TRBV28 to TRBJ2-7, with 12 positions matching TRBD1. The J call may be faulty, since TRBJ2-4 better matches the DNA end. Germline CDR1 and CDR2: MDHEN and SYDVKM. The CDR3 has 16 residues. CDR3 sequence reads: CASRNPGTGGQNIQYF. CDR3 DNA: TGTGCCAGCAGAAACCCCGGGACAGGGGGCCAAAACATTCAGTACTTC.

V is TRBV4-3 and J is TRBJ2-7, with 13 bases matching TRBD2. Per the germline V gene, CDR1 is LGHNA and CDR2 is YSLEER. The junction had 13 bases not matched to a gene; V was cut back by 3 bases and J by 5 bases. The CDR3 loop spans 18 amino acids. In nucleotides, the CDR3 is TGCGCCAGCAGCCACGATGGCGGGACTAGCGGGGCTCGAAACGAGCAGTACTTC. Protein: CASSHDGGTSGARNEQYF.

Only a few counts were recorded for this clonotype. The CDR3 bases are TGCGCCAGCAGCCAAGACGCGGGGGGGCCGCAAGAGACCCAGTACTTC. It translates to CASSQDAGGPQETQYF. V is TRBV4-3 and J is TRBJ2-5; 9 nucleotides agree with TRBD2. Losses at the gene ends were 0 bases for V and 2 bases for J; bases not matched to a gene: 4. The CDR3 contains 16 residues. The germline V gene has CDR1 LGHNA and CDR2 YSLEER.

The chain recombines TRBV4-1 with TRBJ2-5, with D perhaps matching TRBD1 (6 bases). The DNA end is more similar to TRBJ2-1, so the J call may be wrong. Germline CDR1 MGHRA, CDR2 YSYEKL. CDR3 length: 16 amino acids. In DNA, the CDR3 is TGCGCCAGCAGCCAAGGGTTCAGGGGTCCTCAAGAGACCCAGTTCTTC. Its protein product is CASSQGFRGPQETQFF.

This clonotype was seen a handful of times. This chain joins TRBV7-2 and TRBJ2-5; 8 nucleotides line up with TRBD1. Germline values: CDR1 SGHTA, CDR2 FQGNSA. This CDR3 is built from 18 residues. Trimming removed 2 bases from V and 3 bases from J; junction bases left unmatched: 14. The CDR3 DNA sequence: TGTGCCAGCAGCTTAAAATGGGGGACAGGTGGGCGCGAAGAGACCCAGTACTTC. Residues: CASSLKWGTGGREETQYF.

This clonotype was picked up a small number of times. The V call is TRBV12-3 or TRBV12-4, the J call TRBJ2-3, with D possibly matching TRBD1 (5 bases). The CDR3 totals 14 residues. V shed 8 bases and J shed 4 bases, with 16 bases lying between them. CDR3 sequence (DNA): TGTGCCAGCGGCCAGGGCGGATCTTCAGATACGCAGTATTTT. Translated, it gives CASGQGGSSDTQYF.

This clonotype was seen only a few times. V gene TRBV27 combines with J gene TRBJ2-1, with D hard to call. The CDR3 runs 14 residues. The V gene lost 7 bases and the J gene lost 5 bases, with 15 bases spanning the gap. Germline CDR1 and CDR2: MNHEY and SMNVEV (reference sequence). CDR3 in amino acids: CASTTIGSDNEQFF. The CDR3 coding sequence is TGTGCCAGCACTACGATCGGGTCCGACAATGAGCAGTTCTTC.

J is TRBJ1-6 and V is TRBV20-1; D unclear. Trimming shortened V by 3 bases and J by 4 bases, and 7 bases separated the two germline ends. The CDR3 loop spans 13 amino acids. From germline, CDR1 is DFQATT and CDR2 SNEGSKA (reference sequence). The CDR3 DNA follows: TGCAGTGCTAGTCTCCAGTATAATTCACCCCTCCACTTT. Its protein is CSASLQYNSPLHF.

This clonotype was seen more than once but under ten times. The CDR3 coding sequence is TGCGCCAGCGAGCGGGGGTCCGACTACAATGAGCAGTTCTTC. As protein: CASERGSDYNEQFF. The chain has TRBV5-1 and TRBJ2-1; 8 bases match TRBD2. Germline V gene lookup returns CDR1 SGHRS and CDR2 YFSETQ. The CDR3 totals 14 residues. With V trimmed by 7 bases and J by 3 bases, 6 bases remained unmatched.

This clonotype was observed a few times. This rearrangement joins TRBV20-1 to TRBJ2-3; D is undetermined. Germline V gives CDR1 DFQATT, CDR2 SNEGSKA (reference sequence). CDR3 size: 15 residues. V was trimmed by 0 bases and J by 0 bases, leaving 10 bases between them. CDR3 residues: CSARDLRQSTDTQYF. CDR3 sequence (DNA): TGCAGTGCTAGAGATCTTAGGCAAAGCACAGATACGCAGTATTTT.

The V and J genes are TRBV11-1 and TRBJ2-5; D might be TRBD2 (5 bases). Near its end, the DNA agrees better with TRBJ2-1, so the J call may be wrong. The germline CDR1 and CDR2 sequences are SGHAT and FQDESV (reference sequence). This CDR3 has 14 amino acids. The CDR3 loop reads CASTFGILQETQFF. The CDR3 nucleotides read TGTGCCAGCACCTTCGGGATTTTACAAGAGACCCAGTTCTTC.

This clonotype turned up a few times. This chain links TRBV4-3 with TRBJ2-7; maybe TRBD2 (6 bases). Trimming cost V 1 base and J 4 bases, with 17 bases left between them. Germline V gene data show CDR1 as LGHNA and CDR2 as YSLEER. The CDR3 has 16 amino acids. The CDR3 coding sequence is TGCGCCAGCAGCCAAGGCGTAAGGGGCGGGGCTTACGAGCAGTACTTC. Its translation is CASSQGVRGGAYEQYF.

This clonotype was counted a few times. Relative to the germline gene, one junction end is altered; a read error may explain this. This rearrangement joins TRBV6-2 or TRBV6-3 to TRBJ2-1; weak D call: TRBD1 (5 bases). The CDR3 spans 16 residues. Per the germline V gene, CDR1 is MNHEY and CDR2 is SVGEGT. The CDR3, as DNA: TGTGCCAGCAGTGACTCCCTTGGACATTCCTACAATGAGCAGTTCTTC. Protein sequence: CASSDSLGHSYNEQFF.

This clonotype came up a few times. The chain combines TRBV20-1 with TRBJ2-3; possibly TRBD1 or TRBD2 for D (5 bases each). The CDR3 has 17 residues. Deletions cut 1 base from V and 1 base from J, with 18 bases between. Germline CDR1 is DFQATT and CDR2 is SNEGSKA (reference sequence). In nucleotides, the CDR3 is TGCAGTGCTAGAGGGGGGACCGCCCCTGGGCGCACAGATACGCAGTATTTT. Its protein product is CSARGGTAPGRTDTQYF.